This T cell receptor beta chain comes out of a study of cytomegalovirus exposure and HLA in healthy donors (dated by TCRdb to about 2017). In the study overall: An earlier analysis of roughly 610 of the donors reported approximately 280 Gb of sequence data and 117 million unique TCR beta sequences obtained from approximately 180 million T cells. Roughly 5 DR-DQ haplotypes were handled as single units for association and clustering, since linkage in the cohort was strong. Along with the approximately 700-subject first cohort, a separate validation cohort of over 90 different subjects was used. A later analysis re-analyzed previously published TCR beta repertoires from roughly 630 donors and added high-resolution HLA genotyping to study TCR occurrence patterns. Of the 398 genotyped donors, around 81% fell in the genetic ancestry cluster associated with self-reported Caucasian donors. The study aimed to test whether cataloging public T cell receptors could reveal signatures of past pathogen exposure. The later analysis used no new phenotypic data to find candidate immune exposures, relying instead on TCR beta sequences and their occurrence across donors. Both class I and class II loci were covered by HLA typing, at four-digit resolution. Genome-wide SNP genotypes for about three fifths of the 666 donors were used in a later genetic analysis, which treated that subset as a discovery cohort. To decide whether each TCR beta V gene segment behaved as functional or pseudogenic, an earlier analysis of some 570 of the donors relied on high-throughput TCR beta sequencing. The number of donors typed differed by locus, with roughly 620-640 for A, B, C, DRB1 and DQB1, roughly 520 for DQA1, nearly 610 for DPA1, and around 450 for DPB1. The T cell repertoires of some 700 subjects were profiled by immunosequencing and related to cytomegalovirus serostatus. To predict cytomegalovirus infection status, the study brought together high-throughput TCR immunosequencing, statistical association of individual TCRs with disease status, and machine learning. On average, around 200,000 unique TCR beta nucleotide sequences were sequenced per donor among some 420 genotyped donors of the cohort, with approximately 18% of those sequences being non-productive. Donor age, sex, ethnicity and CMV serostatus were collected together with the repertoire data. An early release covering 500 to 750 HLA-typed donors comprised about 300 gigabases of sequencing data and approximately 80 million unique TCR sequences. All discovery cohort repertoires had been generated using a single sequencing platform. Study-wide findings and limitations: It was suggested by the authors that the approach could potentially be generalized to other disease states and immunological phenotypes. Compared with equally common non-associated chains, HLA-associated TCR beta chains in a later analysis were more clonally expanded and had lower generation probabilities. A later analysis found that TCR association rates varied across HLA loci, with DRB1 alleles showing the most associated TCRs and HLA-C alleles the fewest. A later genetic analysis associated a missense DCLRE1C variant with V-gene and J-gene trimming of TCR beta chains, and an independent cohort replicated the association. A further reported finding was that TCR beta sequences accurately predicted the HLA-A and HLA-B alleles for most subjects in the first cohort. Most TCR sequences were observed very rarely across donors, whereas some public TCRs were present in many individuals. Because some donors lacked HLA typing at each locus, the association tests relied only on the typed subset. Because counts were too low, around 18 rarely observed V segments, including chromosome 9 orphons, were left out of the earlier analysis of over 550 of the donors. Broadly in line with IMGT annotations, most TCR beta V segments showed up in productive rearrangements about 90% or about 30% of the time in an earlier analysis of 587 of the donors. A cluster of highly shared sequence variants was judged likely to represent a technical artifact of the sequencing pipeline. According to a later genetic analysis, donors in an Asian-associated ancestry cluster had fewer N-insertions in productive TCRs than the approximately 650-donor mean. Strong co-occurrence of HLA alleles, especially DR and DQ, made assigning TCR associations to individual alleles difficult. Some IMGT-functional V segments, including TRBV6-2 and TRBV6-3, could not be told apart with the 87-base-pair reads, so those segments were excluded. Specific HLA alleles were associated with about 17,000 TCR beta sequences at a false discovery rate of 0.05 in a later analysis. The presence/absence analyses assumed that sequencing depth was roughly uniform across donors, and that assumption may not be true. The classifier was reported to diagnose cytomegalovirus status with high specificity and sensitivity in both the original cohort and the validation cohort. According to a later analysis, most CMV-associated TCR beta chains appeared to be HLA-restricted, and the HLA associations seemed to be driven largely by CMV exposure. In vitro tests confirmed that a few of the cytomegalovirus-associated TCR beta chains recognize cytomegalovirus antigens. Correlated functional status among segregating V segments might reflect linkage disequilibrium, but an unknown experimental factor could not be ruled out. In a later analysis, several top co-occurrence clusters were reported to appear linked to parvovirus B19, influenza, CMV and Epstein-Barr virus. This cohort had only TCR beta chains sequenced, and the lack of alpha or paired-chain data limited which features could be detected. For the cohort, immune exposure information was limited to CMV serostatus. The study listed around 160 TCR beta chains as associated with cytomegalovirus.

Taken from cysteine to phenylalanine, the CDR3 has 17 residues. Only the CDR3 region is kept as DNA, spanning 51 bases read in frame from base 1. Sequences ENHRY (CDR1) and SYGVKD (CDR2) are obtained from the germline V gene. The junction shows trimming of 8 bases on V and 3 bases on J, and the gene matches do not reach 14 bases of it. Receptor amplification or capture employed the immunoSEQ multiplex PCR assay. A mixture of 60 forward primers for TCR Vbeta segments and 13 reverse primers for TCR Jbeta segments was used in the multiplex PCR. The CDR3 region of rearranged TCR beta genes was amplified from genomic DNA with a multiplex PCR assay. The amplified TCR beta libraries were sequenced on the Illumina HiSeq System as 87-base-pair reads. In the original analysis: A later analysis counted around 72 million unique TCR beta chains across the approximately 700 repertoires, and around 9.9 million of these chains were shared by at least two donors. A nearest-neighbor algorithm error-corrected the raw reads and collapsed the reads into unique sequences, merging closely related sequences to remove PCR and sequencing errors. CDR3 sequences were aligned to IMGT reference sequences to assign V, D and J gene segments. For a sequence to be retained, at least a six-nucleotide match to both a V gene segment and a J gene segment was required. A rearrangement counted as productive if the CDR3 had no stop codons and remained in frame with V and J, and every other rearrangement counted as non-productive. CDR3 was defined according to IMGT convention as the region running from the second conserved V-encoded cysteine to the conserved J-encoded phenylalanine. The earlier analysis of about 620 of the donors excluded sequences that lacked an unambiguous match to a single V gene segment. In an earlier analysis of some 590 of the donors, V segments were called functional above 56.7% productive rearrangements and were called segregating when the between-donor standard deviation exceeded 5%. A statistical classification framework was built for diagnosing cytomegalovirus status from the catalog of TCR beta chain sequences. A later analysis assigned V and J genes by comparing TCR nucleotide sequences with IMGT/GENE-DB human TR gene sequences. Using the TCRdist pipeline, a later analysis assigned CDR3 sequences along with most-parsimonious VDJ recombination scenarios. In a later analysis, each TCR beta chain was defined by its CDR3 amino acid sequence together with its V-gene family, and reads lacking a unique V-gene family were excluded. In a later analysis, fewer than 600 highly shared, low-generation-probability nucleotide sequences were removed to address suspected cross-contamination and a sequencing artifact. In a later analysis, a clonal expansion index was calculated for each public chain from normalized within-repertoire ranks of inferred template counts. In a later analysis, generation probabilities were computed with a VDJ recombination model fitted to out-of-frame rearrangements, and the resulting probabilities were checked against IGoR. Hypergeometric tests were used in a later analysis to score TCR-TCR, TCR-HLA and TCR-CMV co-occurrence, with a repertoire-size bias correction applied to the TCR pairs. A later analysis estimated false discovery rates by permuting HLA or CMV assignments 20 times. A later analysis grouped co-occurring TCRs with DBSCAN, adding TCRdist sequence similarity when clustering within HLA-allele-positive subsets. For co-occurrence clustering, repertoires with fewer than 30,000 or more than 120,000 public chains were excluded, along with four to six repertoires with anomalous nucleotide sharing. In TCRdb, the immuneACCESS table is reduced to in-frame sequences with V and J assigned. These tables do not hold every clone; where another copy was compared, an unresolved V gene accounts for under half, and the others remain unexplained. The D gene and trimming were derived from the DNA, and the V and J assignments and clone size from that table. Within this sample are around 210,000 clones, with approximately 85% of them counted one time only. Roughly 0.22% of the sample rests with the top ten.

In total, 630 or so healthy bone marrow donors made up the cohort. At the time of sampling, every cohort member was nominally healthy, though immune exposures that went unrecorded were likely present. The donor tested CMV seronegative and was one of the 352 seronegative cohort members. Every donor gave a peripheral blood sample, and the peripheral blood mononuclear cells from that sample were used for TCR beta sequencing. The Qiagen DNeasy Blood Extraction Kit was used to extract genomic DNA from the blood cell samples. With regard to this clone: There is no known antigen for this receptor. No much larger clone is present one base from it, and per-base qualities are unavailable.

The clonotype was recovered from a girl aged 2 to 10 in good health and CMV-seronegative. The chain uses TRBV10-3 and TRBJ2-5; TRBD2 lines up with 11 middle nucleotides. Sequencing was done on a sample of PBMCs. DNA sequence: TGTGCCATCGCCCGGACTAGCGGGCCAGGGCTCGAAGAGACCCAGTACTTC. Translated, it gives CAIARTSGPGLEETQYF.